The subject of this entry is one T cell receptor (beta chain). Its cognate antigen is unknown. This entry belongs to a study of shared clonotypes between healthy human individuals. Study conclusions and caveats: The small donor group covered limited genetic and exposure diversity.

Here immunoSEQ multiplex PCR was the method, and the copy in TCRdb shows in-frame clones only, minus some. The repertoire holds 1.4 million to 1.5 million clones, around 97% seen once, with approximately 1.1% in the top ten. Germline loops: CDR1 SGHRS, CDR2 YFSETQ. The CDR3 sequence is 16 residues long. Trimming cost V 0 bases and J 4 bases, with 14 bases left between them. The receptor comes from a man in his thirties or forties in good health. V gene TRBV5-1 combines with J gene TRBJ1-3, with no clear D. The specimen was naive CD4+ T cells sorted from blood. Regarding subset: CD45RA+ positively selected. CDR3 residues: CASSLVGSPPGNTIYF. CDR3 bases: TGCGCCAGCAGCTTGGTGGGGTCTCCTCCCGGAAACACCATATATTTT.